Sequencing of this T cell receptor (beta chain) was carried out in a study of shared clonotypes between healthy human individuals. Trimming cost V 6 bases and J 1 base, with 16 bases left between them. Germline lookup yields CDR1 SGDLS and CDR2 YYNGEE. The CDR3 extends over 15 amino acids. Generated by immunoSEQ multiplex PCR, the TCRdb table keeps only in-frame clones and is missing some. The sample carries approximately 710,000 clones, 90% recorded once. This chain connects TRBV9 to TRBJ1-2; a weak D match, TRBD1 (5 bases). The TCR sequence derives from a man aged 18-30 years in good health. Some clones in this sample may be carry-over from other donors' samples. Sequencing used memory CD8+ T cells from PBMCs. The subset: CD45RO+ cells pooled with CCR7-negative TemRA cells. CDR3 amino acids: CASTPTGAGNYGYTF. CDR3 coding DNA: TGTGCCAGCACTCCCACCGGGGCCGGTAACTATGGCTACACCTTC.